The 7 T cell receptor beta chains given below trace back to one sample, sequenced in a study of T cells in narcolepsy. Here immunoSEQ multiplex PCR was the method, and the copy in TCRdb shows in-frame clones only, minus some. The table lists tens of thousands of clones, around 80% of them singletons, with about 1.3% in the top ten. The sample consisted of CD45RA- memory CD4+ T cells from PBMCs. The receptors come from a human donor with narcolepsy.

V is TRBV28 and J is TRBJ2-4, with 12 bases identical to TRBD2. After removal of 4 bases from V and 7 bases from J, the junction contained 5 bases not matched to a gene. Germline loops: CDR1 MDHEN, CDR2 SYDVKM. This CDR3 contains 15 residues. CDR3 loop: CASSSSGTSGNIQYF. Here the CDR3 DNA reads TGTGCCAGCAGTTCTTCCGGGACTAGCGGGAACATTCAGTACTTC.

The V call is TRBV28, the J call TRBJ1-4; TRBD1 matches 8 bases. Trimming took 5 bases from V and 8 from J; bases not matched to a gene: 7. Looked up from germline, CDR1 is MDHEN and CDR2 is SYDVKM. The CDR3 extends over 14 amino acids. The CDR3 loop is CASSTGQVGEKLFF. The CDR3 DNA reads TGTGCCAGCAGTACGGGACAGGTGGGGGAAAAACTGTTTTTT.

The genes are TRBV5-1 and TRBJ2-5, with D possibly TRBD2 on 5 matching bases. Germline CDR1 SGHRS, CDR2 YFSETQ. The V end lost 0 bases, the J end lost 9 bases, and 15 bases lay between the germline ends. CDR3 size: 14 residues. CDR3 sequence (DNA): TGCGCCAGCAGCTTGGCCCTTGGCCCCGGGGCCCAGTACTTC. Translating gives CASSLALGPGAQYF.

The V gene is TRBV6-1, the J gene TRBJ1-6, with D unclear. CDR1 and CDR2 from the germline V gene are MNHNS and SASEGT. Trimming took off 7 bases at V and 7 bases at J, with 14 bases between the two ends. This CDR3 has 14 residues. The CDR3 DNA follows: TGTGCCAGCACCCGTGAACTGGTCAATTCACCCCTCCACTTT. It translates to CASTRELVNSPLHF.

The chain joins TRBV5-4 to TRBJ1-2; D is undetermined. This CDR3 has 15 residues. Germline lookup yields CDR1 SGHNT and CDR2 YYREEE (reference sequence). The V and J ends lost 0 bases and 4 bases respectively, with 13 bases between them. The CDR3 nucleotides read TGTGCCAGCAGCTTGGATAGTGTGGCACTCTATGGCTACACCTTC. This gives the protein CASSLDSVALYGYTF.

The chain is built from TRBV15 and TRBJ2-1; unclear D gene. Trimming pared 5 bases from V and 8 bases from J, leaving 13 bases between. The germline gives CDR1 LNHNV, CDR2 YYDKDF (reference sequence). CDR3 length equals 13 residues. The CDR3 DNA follows: TGTGCCACCAGCGGCACAGTCGCACATGAGCAGTTCTTC. This translates into CATSGTVAHEQFF.

The sample holds a few counts of this clone. The chain recombines TRBV19 with TRBJ1-5; no clear D gene. This CDR3 spans 14 amino acids. Germline CDR1 and CDR2: LNHDA and SQIVND (reference sequence). Trimming removed 7 bases from V and 0 bases from J, with 10 bases in between. CDR3 sequence: CASTDPSSNQPQHF. CDR3 DNA sequence: TGTGCCAGTACCGATCCTTCTAGCAATCAGCCCCAGCATTTT.